One TCR beta chain is described in this entry. Antigen specificity is unknown. Some clones are missing from TCRdb's copy, which holds only in-frame ones; the method was immunoSEQ multiplex PCR. The sample yields some 700,000 clones, 80% to 95% seen once. The record originates from a study of shared clonotypes between healthy human individuals. Points from the study as a whole: Memory subsets generally showed lower estimated richness than naive subsets.

The V gene's germline CDR1 is MNHNS and CDR2 SASEGT. The ends lost 6 bases at V and 4 bases at J; junction bases unmatched: 0. The CDR3 extends over 11 amino acids. The sequenced sample was memory CD8+ T cells from PBMCs. Subset specified: CD45RO+ cells pooled with CCR7-negative TemRA cells. V is TRBV6-1 and J is TRBJ2-7, with 7 nucleotides matching TRBD2. The receptor's source is a man aged 18 to 29 in good health. Some clones in this sample may be carry-over from other donors' samples. CDR3 region: CASRREYEQYF. DNA for the CDR3: TGTGCCAGCAGGCGGGAGTACGAGCAGTACTTC.